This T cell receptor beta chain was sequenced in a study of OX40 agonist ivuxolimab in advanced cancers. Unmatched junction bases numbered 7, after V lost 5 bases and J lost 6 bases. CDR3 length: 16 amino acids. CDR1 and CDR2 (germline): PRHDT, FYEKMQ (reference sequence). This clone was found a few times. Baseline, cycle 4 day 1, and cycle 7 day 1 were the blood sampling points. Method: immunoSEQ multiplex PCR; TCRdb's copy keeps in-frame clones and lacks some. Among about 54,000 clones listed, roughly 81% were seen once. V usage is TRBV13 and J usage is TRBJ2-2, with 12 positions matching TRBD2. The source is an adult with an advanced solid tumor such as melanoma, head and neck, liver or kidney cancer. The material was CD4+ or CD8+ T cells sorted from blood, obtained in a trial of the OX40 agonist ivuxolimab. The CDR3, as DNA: TGTGCCAGCAGCCTCCCGGGACTAGCGGGCGCCGGGGAGCTGTTTTTT. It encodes CASSLPGLAGAGELFF.